The T cell receptor (beta chain) under discussion was sequenced for a study of regulatory T cells in long-lasting Graves disease. Whole-study results and caveats: New patients shared fewer public clonotypes (about 1,000) than persistent patients did (around 2,700). Persistent cases favored TRBV28, TRBJ1-2 and TRBJ2-5.

The sample holds many counts of this clonotype. Its antigen is undetermined. Time point given: persistent/refractory GD, antithyroid drugs over 5 years with positive TRAb. PBMC RNA was the source of the TCR library. Germline-derived CDR1 and CDR2 are MDHEN and SYDVKM. Trimming shortened V by 2 bases and J by 8 bases, and 9 bases separated the two germline ends. The CDR3 covers 12 residues. HTBI primers from iRepertoire and Arm-PCR of CDR3 regions yielded the TCR beta libraries. Original methodology: Samples collectively showed 62 TRBV and fewer than 15 TRBJ segments. MiXCR was run by TCRdb on the multiplex PCR reads, yielding one entry per CDR3 protein. Here the V and J calls rest on TCRdb's processing, not on the authors' analysis. The table lists fewer than 450,000 distinct CDR3 sequences, 23% of them singletons.

This chain uses TRBV28 with TRBJ1-2, with unresolved D. Sequences were derived from peripheral blood mononuclear cells (PBMCs), sampled when the disease was refractory, from a patient treated with antithyroid drugs. The source is a female donor with Graves disease. The CDR3 reads CASSLDGVGYTF. The CDR3 bases are TGTGCCAGCAGTTTAGACGGCGTGGGCTACACCTTC.